The 27 T cell receptor beta chains in this list originate from one sample, sequenced in a study of CD8+ T cells in alopecia areata. Treatment indicated: oral pan-JAK inhibitor, 5-10 mg twice daily. cDNA prepared by RNA extraction and subsequent reverse transcription served as the template for sequencing. Assay: immunoSEQ multiplex PCR; the TCRdb copy retains only in-frame clones and omits some. The table shows about 200,000 clones, with under 80% occurring only once. The sequencing here drew on CD4+ T cells sorted from blood, taken at approximately week 50, from a patient treated with tofacitinib. Source of these receptors: a human donor with alopecia areata.

The chain couples TRBV4-1 to TRBJ1-1, with 9 bases aligning to TRBD1. Trimming removed 1 base from V and 14 bases from J; junction bases left unmatched: 11. The CDR3 runs to 14 residues. Germline loops: CDR1 MGHRA, CDR2 YSYEKL. The CDR3, as DNA: TGCGCCAGCAGCCAAGTCGCGGGACAGGGCCCGAGGTTCTTT. Encoded protein: CASSQVAGQGPRFF.

V gene TRBV2 combines with J gene TRBJ2-7, with a weak D call TRBD1 (6 bases). Germline lookup yields CDR1 SNHLY and CDR2 FYNNEI. The CDR3 loop spans 15 amino acids. Deletions cut 0 bases from V and 5 bases from J, with 14 bases between. CDR3 coding DNA: TGTGCCAGCAGTGAAGCGCCCGGACAGTCCGACGAGCAGTACTTC. Protein: CASSEAPGQSDEQYF.

V gene TRBV6-1 combines with J gene TRBJ2-2, with 10 bases aligning to TRBD1. Germline V gene data show CDR1 as MNHNS and CDR2 as SASEGT. The junction had 0 bases not matched to a gene; V was cut back by 6 bases and J by 5 bases. The CDR3 spans 13 residues. The CDR3 loop is CASRDRGTGELFF. The CDR3 region has the DNA TGTGCCAGCAGGGACAGGGGGACCGGGGAGCTGTTTTTT.

The chain links TRBV4-3 to TRBJ1-2; 7 nucleotides align to TRBD1. Trimming at V came to 0 bases and at J to 4 bases, leaving 5 bases not matched to a gene. Germline CDR1 and CDR2: LGHNA and YSLEER. This CDR3 is built from 15 residues. The CDR3 region is CASSQDGTASYGYTF. The CDR3 coding sequence is TGCGCCAGCAGCCAAGATGGGACAGCCTCCTATGGCTACACCTTC.

The V and J genes are TRBV4-3 and TRBJ2-7; either TRBD1 or TRBD2 may supply D (6 bases each). The length of the CDR3 is 17 residues. Germline CDR1 reads LGHNA; CDR2 reads YSLEER. The V end lost 1 base, the J end lost 6 bases, and 22 bases lay between the germline ends. The CDR3 here is CASSQGRTYSRGAEQYF. CDR3 DNA sequence: TGCGCCAGCAGCCAAGGGCGCACTTACTCTAGGGGGGCCGAGCAGTACTTC.

This chain joins TRBV30 and TRBJ1-1, with D possibly matching TRBD1 (6 bases). CDR3 length: 13 amino acids. The ends were cut back, 8 bases at V and 4 bases at J, with 17 bases in the middle. From germline, CDR1 is GTSNPN and CDR2 SVGIG (reference sequence). The CDR3 spells CAENYLRGTEAFF. CDR3 in DNA: TGTGCCGAGAATTATCTCAGGGGCACTGAAGCTTTCTTT. Full variable domain (remainder filled in from reference TRBV30 and TRBJ1-1): SQTIHQWPATLVQPVGSPLSLECTVEGTSNPNLYWYRQAAGRGLQLLFYSVGIGQISSEVPQNLSASRPQDRQFILSSKKLLLSDSGFYLCAENYLRGTEAFFGQGTRLTVV.

With respect to this clone: The junction and the germline gene differ at one end; a read error may be behind it. The V gene is TRBV30, the J gene TRBJ1-1, with D maybe TRBD1 (5 bases). The germline gives CDR1 GTSNPN, CDR2 SVGIG (reference sequence). The CDR3 consists of 14 residues. The CDR3, as DNA: TGTGCCTGGCGTGTGGGGACTTCGAACACTGAAGCTTTCTTT. Its translation is CAWRVGTSNTEAFF. Full variable domain (outside the CDR3, taken from reference TRBV30 and TRBJ1-1): SQTIHQWPATLVQPVGSPLSLECTVEGTSNPNLYWYRQAAGRGLQLLFYSVGIGQISSEVPQNLSASRPQDRQFILSSKKLLLSDSGFYLCAWRVGTSNTEAFFGQGTRLTVV.

This clone has more than one count but fewer than ten. The gene calls are TRBV15 and TRBJ1-3; no firm D call. This CDR3 has 15 residues. The V gene's germline CDR1 is LNHNV and CDR2 YYDKDF (reference sequence). V dropped 1 base and J dropped 0 bases, with 7 bases sitting between them. CDR3 sequence reads: CATSRVQSSGNTIYF. The CDR3 DNA reads TGTGCCACCAGCAGAGTACAGTCCTCTGGAAACACCATATATTTT.

This clone has just a few counts. This rearrangement joins TRBV4-3 to TRBJ2-6; 8 bases map to TRBD2. The CDR3 runs to 18 residues. Germline CDR1 LGHNA, CDR2 YSLEER. Trimming took 4 bases from V and 2 from J; bases not matched to a gene: 10. CDR3 sequence (DNA): TGCGCCAGCAGCCCCTATTTTGACGGGGGGGCTGGGGCCAACGTCCTGACTTTC. Translation: CASSPYFDGGAGANVLTF.

The V and J genes are TRBV7-9 and TRBJ1-1; D is possibly TRBD1 (5 bases). Trimming took 3 bases from V and 2 from J, leaving 10 bases between them. The CDR3 contains 14 residues. CDR1 and CDR2 from the germline V gene are SEHNR and FQNEAQ (reference sequence). This chain's CDR3 is CASSLGDSNTEAFF. In DNA, the CDR3 is TGTGCCAGCAGCTTGGGGGATTCCAACACTGAAGCTTTCTTT.

The gene calls are TRBV2 and TRBJ1-1, with D uncertain. The V gene lost 5 bases and the J gene lost 8 bases, with 12 bases spanning the gap. The length of the CDR3 is 12 residues. The germline V gene has CDR1 SNHLY and CDR2 FYNNEI. CDR3 in DNA: TGTGCCAGCAGTACGGTTGGGGAGGAAGCTTTCTTT. Its protein product is CASSTVGEEAFF.

The chain combines TRBV29-1 with TRBJ1-1; D not resolved. V lost 4 bases to trimming and J lost 4 bases, with 16 bases between them. The CDR3 has 14 amino acids. The germline V gene encodes CDR1 SQVTM and CDR2 ANQGSEA. DNA for the CDR3: TGCAGCGTTGTTCCACTCCTGGTGGGCACTGAAGCTTTCTTT. Translation: CSVVPLLVGTEAFF.

V is TRBV5-1 and J is TRBJ2-7; possibly TRBD1 or TRBD2 for D (5 bases each). The ends were cut back, 0 bases at V and 3 bases at J, with 13 bases in the middle. CDR1 is SGHRS and CDR2 is YFSETQ in the germline V gene. The length of the CDR3 is 15 residues. CDR3 protein: CASSLGHGGDYEQYF. The CDR3 nucleotides are TGCGCCAGCAGCTTGGGTCATGGGGGAGACTACGAGCAGTACTTC.

The CDR3 DNA is TGCAGCGTTGGGAAGGGGGCTGAAGCTTTCTTT. The encoded protein is CSVGKGAEAFF. The chain combines TRBV29-1 with TRBJ1-1; a possible D gene is TRBD1 (6 bases). From germline, CDR1 is SQVTM and CDR2 ANQGSEA. The CDR3 consists of 11 residues. V dropped 4 bases and J dropped 6 bases, with 9 bases sitting between them.

The chain has TRBV12-5 and TRBJ2-2, with D maybe TRBD2 (5 bases). V shed 9 bases and J shed 0 bases, with 11 bases lying between them. The CDR3 runs to 14 residues. Germline V lookup: CDR1 LGHNT, CDR2 FRNRAP. The CDR3 DNA follows: TGTGCTAGCCGGGGAGTGGCGAACACCGGGGAGCTGTTTTTT. Its translation: CASRGVANTGELFF. Supplemented by reference TRBV12-5 and TRBJ2-2, the full variable domain reads DARVTQTPRHKVTEMGQEVTMRCQPILGHNTVFWYRQTMMQGLELLAYFRNRAPLDDSGMPKDRFSAEMPDATLATLKIQPSEPRDSAVYFCASRGVANTGELFFGEGSRLTVL.

The rearrangement links TRBV6-5 to TRBJ2-5; D gene uncertain. V was clipped by 5 bases and J by 2 bases, with 9 bases between them. The germline V gene encodes CDR1 MNHEY and CDR2 SVGAGI. The CDR3 is 13 residues long. CDR3 nucleotides: TGTGCCAGCAGTGTGGGATGGCAAGAGACCCAGTACTTC. Translation: CASSVGWQETQYF.

This CDR3 reads CSATSAHEQYF. DNA for the CDR3: TGCAGCGCGACGTCTGCGCACGAGCAGTACTTC. V and J are TRBV29-1 and TRBJ2-7; D ambiguous. This CDR3 spans 11 amino acids. Trimming left V 7 bases short and J 5 bases short, with 12 bases between. CDR1 is SQVTM, CDR2 ANQGSEA, per germline.

In regard to this clone: One junction end disagrees with the germline gene, perhaps due to a read error. The chain recombines TRBV25-1 with TRBJ1-5; tentative D call: TRBD1 (6 bases). The CDR3 length is 18 residues. Germline V gives CDR1 MGHDK, CDR2 SYGVNS. The CDR3 loop is CASSEFRGSGASNQPQHF. The CDR3 DNA reads TGTGCCAGCAGCGAATTCCGCGGGTCAGGGGCTAGCAATCAGCCCCAGCATTTT.

This chain uses TRBV4-3 with TRBJ1-2, with D uncertain. Per germline, CDR1 LGHNA and CDR2 YSLEER. V lost 0 bases and J lost 1, with 9 bases in between. The CDR3 runs 15 residues. CDR3 in DNA: TGCGCCAGCAGCCAAGATCCGGAGGATAACTATGGCTACACCTTC. Its translation: CASSQDPEDNYGYTF.

In this sample, this clone turned up a few times. The V and J genes are TRBV29-1 and TRBJ2-7; D perhaps matches TRBD2 (6 bases). Trimming took off 0 bases at V and 12 bases at J, with 12 bases between the two ends. The CDR3 extends over 11 amino acids. Germline-derived CDR1 and CDR2 are SQVTM and ANQGSEA. The CDR3: CSVEDGGARYF. Written as DNA, the CDR3 is TGCAGCGTTGAAGATGGAGGGGCTAGGTACTTC.

The CDR3 DNA sequence: TGCAGCGTGACTTGGACAGATTATCGCGGCTACACCTTC. This gives the protein CSVTWTDYRGYTF. The chain recombines TRBV29-1 with TRBJ1-2, with D perhaps matching TRBD1 (6 bases). Germline V gene sequence: CDR1 SQVTM, CDR2 ANQGSEA. Trimming shortened V by 6 bases and J by 8 bases, and 19 bases separated the two germline ends. The CDR3 is made up of 13 amino acids.

The V and J genes are TRBV6-5 and TRBJ1-2; 8 nucleotides line up with TRBD1. J gave up 5 bases and V 6 bases, and 8 bases lay outside the gene matches. Germline values: CDR1 MNHEY, CDR2 SVGAGI. This CDR3 comprises 14 residues. CDR3 in DNA: TGTGCCAGCAGGCCGGGACAGGCCGGGTATGGCTACACCTTC. Translation: CASRPGQAGYGYTF.

V gene TRBV6-5 combines with J gene TRBJ1-2, with 7 positions matching TRBD1. The CDR3 sequence is 14 residues long. Germline trimming cut 5 bases from V and 6 bases from J; bases unmatched to any gene: 9. Germline assignment: CDR1 MNHEY and CDR2 SVGAGI. This CDR3 is CASSRADRVHGYTF. CDR3 in DNA: TGTGCCAGCAGTCGAGCCGACAGGGTTCATGGCTACACCTTC.

This rearrangement joins TRBV7-8 to TRBJ2-3; no firm D call. The CDR3 covers 14 residues. In germline, CDR1 is SGHVS, CDR2 FQNEAQ. Between the trimmed V and J ends, which lost 4 bases and 4 bases, there was a span of 12 bases. The chain's CDR3 is CASSWTFRSDTQYF. DNA for the CDR3: TGTGCCAGCAGCTGGACCTTCAGGTCAGATACGCAGTATTTT.

The chain combines TRBV9 with TRBJ1-1; no clear D. CDR3 length: 14 residues. The germline CDR1 and CDR2 sequences are SGDLS and YYNGEE. V dropped 0 bases and J dropped 1 base, with 7 bases sitting between them. The CDR3 DNA reads TGTGCCAGCAGCGTAGCTTGGTGGAACACTGAAGCTTTCTTT. Translated: CASSVAWWNTEAFF.

This clone was detected only once. The CDR3 sequence is CASSTDRTLGYTF. CDR3 sequence (DNA): TGCGCCAGCAGTACGGACAGGACGCTAGGCTACACCTTC. The chain combines TRBV5-1 with TRBJ1-2; TRBD1 agrees at 7 bases. Germline CDR1 reads SGHRS; CDR2 reads YFSETQ. V lost 5 bases to trimming and J lost 8 bases; unmatched junction nucleotides: 9. The CDR3 contains 13 residues.

The chain carries TRBV29-1 and TRBJ1-2, with D perhaps TRBD1 (6 bases). This CDR3 is 14 amino acids long. The germline CDR1 and CDR2 sequences are SQVTM and ANQGSEA. V was shortened by 3 bases and J by 4 bases, with 15 bases between the two germline ends. Here the CDR3 DNA reads TGCAGCGTTGATACGTCAGGGGCCCGCTATGGCTACACCTTC. Protein sequence: CSVDTSGARYGYTF.